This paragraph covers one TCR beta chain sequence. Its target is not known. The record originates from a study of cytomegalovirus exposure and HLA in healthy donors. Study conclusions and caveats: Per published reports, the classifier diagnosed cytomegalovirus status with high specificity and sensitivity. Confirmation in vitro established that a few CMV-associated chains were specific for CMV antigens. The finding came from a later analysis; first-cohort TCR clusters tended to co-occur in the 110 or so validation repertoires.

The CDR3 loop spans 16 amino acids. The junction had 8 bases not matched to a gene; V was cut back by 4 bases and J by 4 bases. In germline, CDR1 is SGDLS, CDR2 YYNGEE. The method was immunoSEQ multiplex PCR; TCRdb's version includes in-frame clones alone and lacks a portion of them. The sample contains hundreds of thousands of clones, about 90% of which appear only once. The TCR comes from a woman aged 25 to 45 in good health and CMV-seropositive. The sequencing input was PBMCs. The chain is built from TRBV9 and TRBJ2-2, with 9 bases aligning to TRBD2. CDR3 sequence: CASSFMTSGLTGELFF. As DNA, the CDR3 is TGTGCCAGCAGCTTCATGACTAGCGGACTCACCGGGGAGCTGTTTTTT.